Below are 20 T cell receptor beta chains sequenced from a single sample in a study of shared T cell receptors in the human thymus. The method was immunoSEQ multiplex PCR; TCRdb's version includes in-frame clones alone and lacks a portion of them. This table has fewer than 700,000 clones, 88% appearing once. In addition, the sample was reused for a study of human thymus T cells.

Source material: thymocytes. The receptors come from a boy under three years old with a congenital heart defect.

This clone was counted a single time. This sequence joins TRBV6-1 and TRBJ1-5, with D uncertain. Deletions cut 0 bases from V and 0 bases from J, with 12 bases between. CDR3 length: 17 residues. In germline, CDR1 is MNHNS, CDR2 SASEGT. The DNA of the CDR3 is TGTGCCAGCAGTGAAGCAGGCAGGCGATATAGCAATCAGCCCCAGCATTTT. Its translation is CASSEAGRRYSNQPQHF.

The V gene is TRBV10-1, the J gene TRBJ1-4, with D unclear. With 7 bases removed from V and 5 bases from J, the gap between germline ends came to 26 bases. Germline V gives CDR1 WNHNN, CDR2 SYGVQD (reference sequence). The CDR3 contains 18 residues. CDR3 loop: CASTPGGGPPQSNEKLFF. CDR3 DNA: TGCGCCAGCACCCCTGGAGGAGGGCCCCCCCAGTCAAATGAAAAACTGTTTTTT.

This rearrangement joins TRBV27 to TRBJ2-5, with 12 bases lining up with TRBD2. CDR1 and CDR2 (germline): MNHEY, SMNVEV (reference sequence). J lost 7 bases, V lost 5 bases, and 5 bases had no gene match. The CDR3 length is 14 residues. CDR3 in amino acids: CASSMTSGSGTQYF. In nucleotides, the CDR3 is TGTGCCAGCAGTATGACTAGCGGGAGCGGGACCCAGTACTTC.

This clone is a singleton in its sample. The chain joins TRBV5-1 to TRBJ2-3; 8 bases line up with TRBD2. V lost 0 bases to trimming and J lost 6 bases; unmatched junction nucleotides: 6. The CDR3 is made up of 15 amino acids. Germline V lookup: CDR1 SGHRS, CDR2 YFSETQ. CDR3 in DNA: TGCGCCAGCAGCTTGGGGAGCGGGAGTAGGGATACGCAGTATTTT. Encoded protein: CASSLGSGSRDTQYF.

The CDR3 bases are TGCGCCAGCAGCCCCCGGACGGCTACAGGGGGCGCAGCAGATACGCAGTATTTT. Its translation is CASSPRTATGGAADTQYF. The J gene is TRBJ2-3, the V gene TRBV4-3, with 9 bases aligning to TRBD1. V shed 4 bases and J 4 bases; nucleotides not matched to a gene: 15. CDR1 LGHNA and CDR2 YSLEER come from the germline V gene. The CDR3 is 18 residues long.

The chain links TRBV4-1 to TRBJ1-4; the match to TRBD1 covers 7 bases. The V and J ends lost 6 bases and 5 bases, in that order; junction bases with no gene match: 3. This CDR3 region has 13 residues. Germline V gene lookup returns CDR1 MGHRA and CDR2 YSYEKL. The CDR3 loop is CASRPTGNEKLFF. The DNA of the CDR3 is TGCGCCAGCAGGCCGACAGGGAATGAAAAACTGTTTTTT.

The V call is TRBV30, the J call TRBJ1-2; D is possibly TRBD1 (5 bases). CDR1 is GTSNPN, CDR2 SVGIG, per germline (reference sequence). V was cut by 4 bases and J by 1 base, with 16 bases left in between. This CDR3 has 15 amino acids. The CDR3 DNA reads TGTGCCTGGACCGGGGAGGGACCTTATAACTATGGCTACACCTTC. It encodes CAWTGEGPYNYGYTF.

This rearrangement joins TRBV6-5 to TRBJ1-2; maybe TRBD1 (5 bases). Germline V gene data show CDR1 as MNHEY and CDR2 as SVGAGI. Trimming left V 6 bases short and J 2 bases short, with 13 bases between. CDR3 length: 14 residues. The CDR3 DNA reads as TGTGCCAGCAGGCCGGGAGGGGCCAACTATGGCTACACCTTC. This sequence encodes CASRPGGANYGYTF.

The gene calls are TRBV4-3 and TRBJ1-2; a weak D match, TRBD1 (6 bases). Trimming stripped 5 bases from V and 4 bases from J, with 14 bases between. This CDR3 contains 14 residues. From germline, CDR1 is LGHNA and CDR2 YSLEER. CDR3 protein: CASSERQVIYGYTF. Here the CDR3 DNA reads TGCGCCAGCAGCGAACGACAGGTGATCTATGGCTACACCTTC.

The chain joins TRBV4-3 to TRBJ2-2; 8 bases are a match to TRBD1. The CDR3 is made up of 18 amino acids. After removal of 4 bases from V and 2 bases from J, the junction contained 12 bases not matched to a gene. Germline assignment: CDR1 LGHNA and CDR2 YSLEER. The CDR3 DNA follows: TGCGCCAGCAGCCCTATCCCGGGACAGGAACCAAACACCGGGGAGCTGTTTTTT. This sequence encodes CASSPIPGQEPNTGELFF.

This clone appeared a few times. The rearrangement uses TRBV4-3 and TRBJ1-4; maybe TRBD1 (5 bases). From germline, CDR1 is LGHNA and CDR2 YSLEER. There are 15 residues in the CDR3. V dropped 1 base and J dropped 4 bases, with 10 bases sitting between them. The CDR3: CASSQGQRLNEKLFF. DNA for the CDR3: TGCGCCAGCAGCCAAGGACAGAGACTTAATGAAAAACTGTTTTTT.

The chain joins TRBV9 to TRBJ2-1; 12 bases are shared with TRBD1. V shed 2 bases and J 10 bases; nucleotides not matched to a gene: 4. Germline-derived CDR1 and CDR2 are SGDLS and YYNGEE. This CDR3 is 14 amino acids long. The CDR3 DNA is TGTGCCAGCAGCGTGGGACAGGGGGCAAGGGAGCAGTTCTTC. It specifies CASSVGQGAREQFF.

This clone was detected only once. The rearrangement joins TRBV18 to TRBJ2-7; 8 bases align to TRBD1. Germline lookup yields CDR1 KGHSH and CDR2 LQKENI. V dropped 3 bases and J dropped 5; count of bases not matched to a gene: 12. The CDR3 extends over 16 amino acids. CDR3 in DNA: TGTGCCAGCTCACCGCCCGGGGACAGGCCGGTCCACGAGCAGTACTTC. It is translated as CASSPPGDRPVHEQYF.

The CDR3 protein is CASSSTSGLTDTQYF. The CDR3 bases are TGCGCCAGCAGCTCGACTAGCGGACTCACAGATACGCAGTATTTT. The genes are TRBV5-1 and TRBJ2-3, with 9 bases aligning to TRBD2. CDR1 SGHRS and CDR2 YFSETQ come from the germline V gene. Trimming took 3 bases from V and 2 from J; bases not matched to a gene: 4. This CDR3 comprises 15 residues.

The CDR3 bases are TGCAGTGCGCGGAACCCAGAGACCCAGTACTTC. This gives the protein CSARNPETQYF. J is TRBJ2-5 and V is TRBV20-1; D is unresolved. Germline values: CDR1 DFQATT, CDR2 SNEGSKA (reference sequence). V lost 6 bases and J lost 4, with 9 bases in between. The CDR3 covers 11 residues.

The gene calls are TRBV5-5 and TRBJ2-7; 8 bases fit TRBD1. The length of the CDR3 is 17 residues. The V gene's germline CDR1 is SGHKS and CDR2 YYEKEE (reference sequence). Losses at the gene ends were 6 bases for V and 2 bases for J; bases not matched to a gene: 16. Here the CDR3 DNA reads TGTGCCAGCACCCTACAGGGACAGGTAACCCCCCCCTACGAGCAGTACTTC. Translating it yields CASTLQGQVTPPYEQYF.

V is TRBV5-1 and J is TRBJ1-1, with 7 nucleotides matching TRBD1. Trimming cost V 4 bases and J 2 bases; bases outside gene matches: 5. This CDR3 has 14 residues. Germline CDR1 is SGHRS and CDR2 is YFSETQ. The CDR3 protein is CASSPRGNNTEAFF. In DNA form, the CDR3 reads TGCGCCAGCAGCCCCAGGGGGAATAACACTGAAGCTTTCTTT.

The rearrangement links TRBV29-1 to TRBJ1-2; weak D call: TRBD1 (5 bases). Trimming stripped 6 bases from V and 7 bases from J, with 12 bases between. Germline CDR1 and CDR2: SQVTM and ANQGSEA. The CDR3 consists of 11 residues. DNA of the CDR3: TGCAGCGTCCCCGCAGGGTCTGGCTACACCTTC. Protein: CSVPAGSGYTF.

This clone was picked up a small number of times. In DNA, the CDR3 is TGTGCCAGCAGCCCAAACCCGAGGCTAGCAGAAGAGACCCAGTACTTC. As protein: CASSPNPRLAEETQYF. J is TRBJ2-5 and V is TRBV7-8; D possibly corresponds to TRBD2 (5 bases). The CDR3 consists of 16 residues. V was trimmed by 5 bases and J by 3 bases, leaving 19 bases between them. In germline, CDR1 is SGHVS, CDR2 FQNEAQ.

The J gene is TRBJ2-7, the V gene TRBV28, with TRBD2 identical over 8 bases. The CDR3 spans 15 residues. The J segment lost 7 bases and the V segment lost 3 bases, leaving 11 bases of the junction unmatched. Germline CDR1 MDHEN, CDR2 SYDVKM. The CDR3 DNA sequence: TGTGCCAGCAGTTTCCGAGGTCGGGAGGGTTGGGAGCAGTACTTC. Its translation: CASSFRGREGWEQYF.